What follows describes a single T cell receptor beta chain. Antigen: not known. The data were taken from a study of T-cell memory formation after mild COVID-19. Study summary: Clusters of TCRs were largely donor specific. Study results and caveats: The second-wave clones peaking on day 37 were not confirmed as SARS-CoV-2-specific. There was a balanced CD4/CD8 profile in clones contracting day 15 to 85, and later expanders leaned CD4+.

Libraries for TCRalpha and TCRbeta carried sample barcodes and unique molecular identifiers via 5'RACE. TCRdb passed the 5' RACE reads through MiXCR, listing each CDR3 protein once. The table lists about 130,000 distinct CDR3 sequences, about 23% of them singletons, with around 22% in the top ten. The V segment lost 3 bases and the J segment 2 bases; nucleotides outside the gene matches: 9. The CDR3 length is 16 residues. Germline assignment: CDR1 SGHTA and CDR2 FQGTGA. The TCR originated in an adult woman who had mild COVID-19 (a few samples of this study predate the infection). Cell type and time point are not known. This chain links TRBV7-3 with TRBJ1-2, with 7 bases identical to TRBD1. The sequencing input was PBMCs or a T cell subset sorted from them (not recorded which). The CDR3 DNA reads TGTGCCAGCAGCTTTGGAGACAGGGAGTCGAACTATGGCTACACCTTC. This gives the protein CASSFGDRESNYGYTF. Full variable domain (remainder filled in from reference TRBV7-3 and TRBJ1-2): GAGVSQTPSNKVTEKGKYVELRCDPISGHTALYWYRQSLGQGPEFLIYFQGTGAADDSGLPNDRFFAVRPEGSVSTLKIQRTERGDSAVYLCASSFGDRESNYGYTFGSGTRLTVV.